These 11 T cell receptor beta chains were all obtained from the same sample, sequenced in a study of CD8 T cells in ankylosing spondylitis. Study-wide results and limits: Blood of patients with ankylosing spondylitis appeared to be characterized by a TCR beta motif of several highly homologous variants.

Via MiXCR, TCRdb re-called the 5' RACE reads, giving one row per CDR3 protein. The data show under 850,000 distinct CDR3 sequences, 15% to 20% seen once. These receptors' targets are unknown. Sequenced material: blood, either unsorted or a sorted T cell fraction (not recorded which). The receptors were sampled from a male donor with ankylosing spondylitis.

About this clonotype: A much larger clone sits a single nucleotide away, making a read error possible. The CDR3 sequence: CASSFDRDQPQHF. CDR3 nucleotide sequence: TGTGCCAGCAGCTTCGACAGGGATCAGCCCCAGCATTTT. This chain uses TRBV6-1 with TRBJ1-5, with 7 nucleotides matching TRBD1. Germline trimming cut 6 bases from V and 5 bases from J; bases unmatched to any gene: 4. The V gene's germline CDR1 is MNHNS and CDR2 SASEGT. CDR3 length: 13 residues.

This clonotype has a handful of counts. The chain joins TRBV7-2 to TRBJ2-7; TRBD2 aligns across 10 bases. Germline V lookup: CDR1 SGHTA, CDR2 FQGNSA. V shed 5 bases, J shed 0 bases, and the junction held 4 bases outside the gene matches. The CDR3 loop spans 15 amino acids. The CDR3 here is CASSRTSGASYEQYF. In DNA form, the CDR3 reads TGTGCCAGCAGCAGAACTAGCGGGGCCTCCTACGAGCAGTACTTC.

This clonotype was counted only a few times. V and J are TRBV21-1 and TRBJ1-1; the table's D call, TRBD1, was not checked against the DNA. TRBV21-1 is a pseudogene. The CDR3 is 17 amino acids. CDR3 protein: CASRQGQVSTDPTEAFF. In DNA, the CDR3 is TGTGCCAGCAGACAAGGACAGGTCTCCACCGACCCCACTGAAGCTTTCTTT.

This clonotype was seen more than once but under ten times. The rearrangement joins TRBV20-1 to TRBJ2-7; no reliable D call. The CDR3 spans 14 residues. The germline V gene encodes CDR1 DFQATT and CDR2 SNEGSKA (reference sequence). Trimming cost V 0 bases and J 3 bases, with 12 bases left between them. CDR3 protein: CSARDSEQNYEQYF. CDR3 nucleotides: TGCAGTGCTAGAGATTCGGAACAGAACTACGAGCAGTACTTC.

V and J are TRBV12-3 or TRBV12-4 and TRBJ1-1; D not certain. This CDR3 is built from 13 residues. Trimming left V 1 base short and J 8 bases short, with 11 bases between. CDR3 bases: TGTGCCAGCAGTTTAGGAGCCGGGTCCGAAGCTTTCTTT. Encoded protein: CASSLGAGSEAFF.

V and J are TRBV20-1 and TRBJ2-1, with D maybe TRBD2 (5 bases). V gave up 0 bases and J gave up 6 bases, with 12 bases separating them. This CDR3 is 14 amino acids long. Germline V gene sequence: CDR1 DFQATT, CDR2 SNEGSKA (reference sequence). This chain's CDR3 is CSARDRTRLNEQFF. The CDR3 DNA reads TGCAGTGCTAGAGATCGTACTAGACTCAATGAGCAGTTCTTC.

There are a few counts of this clonotype. This rearrangement joins TRBV4-1 to TRBJ2-2; D unclear. CDR1 MGHRA and CDR2 YSYEKL come from the germline V gene. Trimming shortened V by 1 base and J by 6 bases, and 12 bases separated the two germline ends. This CDR3 comprises 15 residues. CDR3 protein: CASSQVAAAAGELFF. DNA of the CDR3: TGCGCCAGCAGCCAAGTTGCGGCGGCAGCCGGGGAGCTGTTTTTT.

Concerning this clonotype itself: Its ends do not fully match the called genes, so a read error is possible. V usage is TRBV5-7 and J usage is TRBJ2-1; weak D call: TRBD2 (6 bases). TRBV5-7 is treated as an ORF (open reading frame) with a function not yet certain. The length of the CDR3 is 15 residues. The CDR3 region has the DNA TGTGCCAGCAGCTCGGGACTCACTTCCTTCAATGAGCAGTTCTTC. As protein: CASSSGLTSFNEQFF.

This clonotype was seen ten or more times. This sequence joins TRBV12-3 or TRBV12-4 and TRBJ2-7; TRBD2 aligns across 10 bases. With V trimmed by 8 bases and J by 7 bases, 11 bases remained unmatched. CDR3 length: 14 residues. The CDR3 DNA reads TGTGCCAGCTCCCGAGCGGGAGGGCCGAGGGAGCAGTACTTC. Translation gives CASSRAGGPREQYF.

Written as DNA, the CDR3 is TGCAGCGGGGGGACAGTGACTGAAGCTTTCTTT. Protein: CSGGTVTEAFF. The chain is built from TRBV29-1 and TRBJ1-1; 7 bases match TRBD1. The CDR3 runs 11 residues. V was pared by 7 bases and J by 5 bases, with 4 bases of the junction left unmatched. The germline gives CDR1 SQVTM, CDR2 ANQGSEA. Using reference TRBV29-1 and TRBJ1-1 for the parts outside the CDR3, the full variable domain is SAVISQKPSRDICQRGTSLTIQCQVDSQVTMMFWYRQQPGQSLTLIATANQGSEATYESGFVIDKFPISRPNLTFSTLTVSNMSPEDSSIYLCSGGTVTEAFFGQGTRLTVV.

The rearrangement joins TRBV5-6 to TRBJ1-2; unclear D gene. Germline values: CDR1 SGHDT, CDR2 YYEEEE. Between the trimmed V and J ends, which lost 2 bases and 9 bases, there was a span of 8 bases. There are 11 residues in the CDR3. The CDR3 DNA sequence: TGTGCCAGCAGCTTCGGCAGCAGCTACACCTTC. Amino acids: CASSFGSSYTF. Full variable domain (missing parts from reference TRBV5-6 and TRBJ1-2): DAGVTQSPTHLIKTRGQQVTLRCSPKSGHDTVSWYQQALGQGPQFIFQYYEEEERQRGNFPDRFSGHQFPNYSSELNVNALLLGDSALYLCASSFGSSYTFGSGTRLTVV.